This T cell receptor (beta chain) derives from a study of patients and donors after allogeneic stem cell transplantation. Looked up from germline, CDR1 is LNHNV and CDR2 is YYDKDF (reference sequence). The V end was cut by 1 base, the J end by 7 bases, with 13 bases between. The CDR3 length is 14 residues. TCRdb passed the RT-PCR reads through MiXCR, listing each CDR3 protein once. The table includes 20,000 or so distinct CDR3 sequences, roughly two fifths detected once. The TCR originated in a human donor who was either an allogeneic HSCT recipient or a stem cell or donor lymphocyte infusion donor (not recorded which). It is not recorded whose cells these are; they may come from a transplant donor. Specimen: blood, either unsorted or a sorted T cell fraction (not recorded which). The V call is TRBV15, the J call TRBJ1-1; D is ambiguous. The CDR3 loop reads CATSRVLSSLEAFF. CDR3 bases: TGTGCCACCAGCAGAGTACTATCCAGCCTTGAAGCTTTCTTT.